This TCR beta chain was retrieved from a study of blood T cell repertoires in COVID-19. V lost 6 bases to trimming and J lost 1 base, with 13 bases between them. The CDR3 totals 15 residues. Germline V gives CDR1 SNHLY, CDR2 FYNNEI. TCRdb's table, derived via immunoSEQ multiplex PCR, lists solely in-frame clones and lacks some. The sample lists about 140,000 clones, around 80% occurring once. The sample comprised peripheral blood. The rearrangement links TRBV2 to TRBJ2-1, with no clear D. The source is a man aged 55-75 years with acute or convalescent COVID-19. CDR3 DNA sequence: TGTGCCAGCAGCCCAAGCCCCTTTTCCTACAATGAGCAGTTCTTC. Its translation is CASSPSPFSYNEQFF. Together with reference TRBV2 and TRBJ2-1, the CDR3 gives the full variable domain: EPEVTQTPSHQVTQMGQEVILRCVPISNHLYFYWYRQILGQKVEFLVSFYNNEISEKSEIFDDQFSVERPDGSNFTLKIRSTKLEDSAMYFCASSPSPFSYNEQFFGPGTRLTVL.